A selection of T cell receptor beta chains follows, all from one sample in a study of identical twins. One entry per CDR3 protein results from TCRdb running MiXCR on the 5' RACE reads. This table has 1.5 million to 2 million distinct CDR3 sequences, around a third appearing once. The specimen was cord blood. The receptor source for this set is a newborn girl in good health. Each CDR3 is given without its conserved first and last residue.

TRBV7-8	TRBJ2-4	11	ASSSESQNIQY
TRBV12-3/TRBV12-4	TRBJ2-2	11	ASSLPGAGELF
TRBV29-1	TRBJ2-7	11	SVEGPGYYEQY
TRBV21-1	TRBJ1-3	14	ASSKRVTNSGNTIY
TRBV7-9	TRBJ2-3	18	ASSLAEKFPGQGLTDTQY
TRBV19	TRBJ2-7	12	ASSIGSGTYEQY
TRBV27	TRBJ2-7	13	ASSLGSGVSYEQY
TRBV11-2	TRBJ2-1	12	ASSLKTPSNEQF
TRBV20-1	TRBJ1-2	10	SAADTYYGYT
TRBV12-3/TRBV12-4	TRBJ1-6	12	ASSLGQGASPLH
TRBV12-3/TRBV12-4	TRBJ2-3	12	ASRRQGAEDTQY
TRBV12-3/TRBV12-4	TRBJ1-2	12	ASSSRGAGWGYT
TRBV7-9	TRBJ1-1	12	ASSRGHINTEAF
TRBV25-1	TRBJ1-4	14	ASSPLLGIEGEKLF
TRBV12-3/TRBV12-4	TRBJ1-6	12	ASSVTGMDSPLH
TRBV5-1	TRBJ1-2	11	ASSLGAEYGYT
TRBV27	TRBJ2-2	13	ASNKEWGHTGELF
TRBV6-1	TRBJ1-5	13	ASRGDRGSNQPQH
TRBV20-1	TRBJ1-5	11	SARVERNQPQH
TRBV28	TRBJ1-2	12	ASSRQGEVYGYT
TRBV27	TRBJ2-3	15	ASSLTRQGPSTDTQY
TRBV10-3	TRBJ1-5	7	AINQPQH
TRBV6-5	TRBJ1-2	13	ASSPRDRRNYGYT
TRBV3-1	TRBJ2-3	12	ASRPGDYTDTQY
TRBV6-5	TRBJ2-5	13	ASSVSRTGAESQY
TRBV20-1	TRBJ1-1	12	SARGYEGYTEAF
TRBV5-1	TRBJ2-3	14	ASSSSSGLRTDTQY
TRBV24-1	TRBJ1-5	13	ANRRSGGRNQPQH
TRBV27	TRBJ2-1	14	ASSLGTSGRSNEQF
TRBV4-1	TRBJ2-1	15	ASSGHAGGPPYNEQF
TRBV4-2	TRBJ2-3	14	ASSQVEREGGDTQY
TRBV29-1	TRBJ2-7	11	SVAGGNSYEQY
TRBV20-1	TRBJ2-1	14	SARKYGVAGGNEQF
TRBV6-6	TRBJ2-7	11	ASSSTVPYEQY
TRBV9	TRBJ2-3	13	ASSDRTADTDTQY
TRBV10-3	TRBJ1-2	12	AISETTANYGYT
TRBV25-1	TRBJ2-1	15	ASSELTGLAENNGQF
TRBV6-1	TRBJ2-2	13	ASSLGTSGDGELF
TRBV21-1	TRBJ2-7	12	ASSKEAARYEQY
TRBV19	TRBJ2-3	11	ASMTLDTDTQY
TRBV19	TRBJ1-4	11	ASSTGLGEKLF
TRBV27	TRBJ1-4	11	ASSPLAGEKLF
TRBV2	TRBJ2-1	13	ASSEIPSAYNEQF
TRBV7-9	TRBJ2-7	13	ASSLPGLGTYEQY
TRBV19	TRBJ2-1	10	ASSLVRETQF
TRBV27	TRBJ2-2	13	ASSLQGGWTGELF
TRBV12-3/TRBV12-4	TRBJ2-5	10	ASSLETRAQY
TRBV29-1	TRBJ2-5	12	PSRTGGVRETQY
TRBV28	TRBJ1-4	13	ASKDSGTGGEKLF
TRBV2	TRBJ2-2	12	ASRTGIAIGELF
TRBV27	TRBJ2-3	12	ASSQDGTTDTQY
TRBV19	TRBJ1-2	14	ASSFPTGAPMKGYT
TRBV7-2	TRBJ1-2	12	ASSLGRAIYGYT
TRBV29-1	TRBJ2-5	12	SAGPTGQQETQY